This TCR beta chain was obtained from a study of long-term antiretroviral therapy in people with HIV. Findings and limits, study-wide: Diversity remained lower than transplant donor controls, even though it increased after ART. Pre-ART expanded clones dominated the repertoire at every time point.

As for this clone: The antigen is not known.

At least two post-ART and at least one pre-ART PBMC sample were available for each donor. Every specimen provided 1-10 million cryopreserved PBMC before DNA extraction took place. The CDR3 consists of 15 residues. Germline values: CDR1 SGDLS, CDR2 YYNGEE. The V and J ends lost 3 bases and 0 bases respectively, with 10 bases between them. Samples were assayed with immunoSEQ v3.0 at survey level. TCRdb's table, derived via immunoSEQ multiplex PCR, lists solely in-frame clones and lacks some. Here the sample spans about 21,000 clones, less than 80% being singletons. V usage is TRBV9 and J usage is TRBJ1-3; D uncertain. Sequencing used unsorted PBMCs, obtained 4.1 years after starting antiretroviral therapy. This TCR came from a woman between 40 and 50 years old with HIV. The CDR3 here is CASSELQFSGNTIYF. The CDR3 nucleotides are TGTGCCAGCAGCGAACTACAGTTCTCTGGAAACACCATATATTTT.